The entry that follows covers one T cell receptor (beta chain) sequence. Per the original data handling: Reference gene primer amplification in the assay estimated nucleated cell counts. Assay: immunoSEQ multiplex PCR; the TCRdb copy retains only in-frame clones and omits some. V and J calls and clone size are copied from that table; D and trimming were computed from the DNA. The sample shows roughly 380,000 clones, approximately 89% of them seen only once. These data belong to a study of blood T cell repertoires in COVID-19. This TCR was sampled from a woman aged 40 to 50 with COVID-19, enrolled during active disease. The sequenced material came from peripheral blood.

As DNA, the CDR3 is TGTGCCAGCAGCCCCCAGGGCTGGTATGGCTACACCTTC. This encodes CASSPQGWYGYTF. The chain combines TRBV6-5 with TRBJ1-2; tentative D call: TRBD1 (5 bases). V was cut by 6 bases and J by 5 bases, with 13 bases left in between. The CDR3 covers 13 residues. From germline, CDR1 is MNHEY and CDR2 SVGAGI.